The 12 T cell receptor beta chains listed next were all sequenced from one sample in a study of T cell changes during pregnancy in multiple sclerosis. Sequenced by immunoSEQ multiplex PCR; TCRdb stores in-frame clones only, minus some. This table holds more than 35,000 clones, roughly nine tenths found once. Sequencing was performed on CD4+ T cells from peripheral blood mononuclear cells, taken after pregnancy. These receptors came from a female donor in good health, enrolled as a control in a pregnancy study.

CDR3 amino acids: CASSLGTGAINEQFF. CDR3 nucleotides: TGTGCCAGCAGCTTGGGGACAGGGGCGATCAATGAGCAGTTCTTC. The chain joins TRBV7-8 to TRBJ2-1; TRBD1 matches 10 bases. CDR3 length equals 15 residues. Trimming removed 3 bases from V and 6 bases from J; junction bases left unmatched: 5. Germline lookup yields CDR1 SGHVS and CDR2 FQNEAQ. Complete variable domain (other parts from reference TRBV7-8 and TRBJ2-1): GAGVSQSPRYKVAKRGQDVALRCDPISGHVSLFWYQQALGQGPEFLTYFQNEAQLDKSGLPSDRFFAERPEGSVSTLKIQRTQQEDSAVYLCASSLGTGAINEQFFGPGTRLTVL.

The DNA of the CDR3 is TGCGCCAGCTCTGGACAGGTAGACAATGAGCAGTTCTTC. Its protein is CASSGQVDNEQFF. The chain joins TRBV10-2 to TRBJ2-1, with TRBD1 matching over 7 bases. J was trimmed by 5 bases and V by 8 bases; bases with no gene match: 6. The V gene's germline CDR1 is WSHSY and CDR2 SAAADI. The CDR3 contains 13 residues.

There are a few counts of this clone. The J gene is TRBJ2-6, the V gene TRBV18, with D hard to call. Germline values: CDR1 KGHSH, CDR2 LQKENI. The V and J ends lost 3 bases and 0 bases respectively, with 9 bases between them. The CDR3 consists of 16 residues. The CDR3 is CASSPLPSSGANVLTF. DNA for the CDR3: TGTGCCAGCTCACCTCTCCCGTCCTCTGGGGCCAACGTCCTGACTTTC.

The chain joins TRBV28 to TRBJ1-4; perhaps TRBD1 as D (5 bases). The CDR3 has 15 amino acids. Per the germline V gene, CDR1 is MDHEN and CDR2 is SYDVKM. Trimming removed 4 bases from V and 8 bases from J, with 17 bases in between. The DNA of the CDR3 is TGTGCCAGCAGTTCCCCGGGCAGGGTTGGAGAAAAACTGTTTTTT. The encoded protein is CASSSPGRVGEKLFF.

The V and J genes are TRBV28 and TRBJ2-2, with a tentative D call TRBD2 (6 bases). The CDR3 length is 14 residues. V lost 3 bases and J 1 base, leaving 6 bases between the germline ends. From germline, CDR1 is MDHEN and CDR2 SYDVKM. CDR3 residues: CASSFSGNTGELFF. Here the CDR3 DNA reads TGTGCCAGCAGTTTTAGCGGGAACACCGGGGAGCTGTTTTTT.

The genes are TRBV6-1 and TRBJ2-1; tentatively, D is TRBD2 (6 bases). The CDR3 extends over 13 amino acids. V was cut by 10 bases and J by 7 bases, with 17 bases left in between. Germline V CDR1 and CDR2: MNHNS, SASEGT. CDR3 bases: TGTGCCACCCCCATAGCGGACTTAAATGAGCAGTTCTTC. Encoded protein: CATPIADLNEQFF.

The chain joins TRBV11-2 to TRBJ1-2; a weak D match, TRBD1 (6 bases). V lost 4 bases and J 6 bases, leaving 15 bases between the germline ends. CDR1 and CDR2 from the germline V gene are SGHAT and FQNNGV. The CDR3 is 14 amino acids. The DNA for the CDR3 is TGTGCCAGCAGCTCTCTCACAGGGACGGATGGCTACACCTTC. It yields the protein CASSSLTGTDGYTF.

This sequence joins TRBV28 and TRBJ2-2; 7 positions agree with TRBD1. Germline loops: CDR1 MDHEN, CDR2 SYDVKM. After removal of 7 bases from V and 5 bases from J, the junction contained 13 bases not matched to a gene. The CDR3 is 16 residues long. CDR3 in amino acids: CASTRQGDDRTGELFF. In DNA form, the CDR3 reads TGTGCCAGCACCAGACAGGGCGACGACCGTACCGGGGAGCTGTTTTTT.

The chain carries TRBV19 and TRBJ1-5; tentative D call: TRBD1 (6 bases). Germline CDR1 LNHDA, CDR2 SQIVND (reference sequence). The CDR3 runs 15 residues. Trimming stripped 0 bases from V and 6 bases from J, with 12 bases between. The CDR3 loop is CASSIEGGAGQPQHF. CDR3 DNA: TGTGCCAGTAGTATAGAGGGGGGGGCTGGTCAGCCCCAGCATTTT.

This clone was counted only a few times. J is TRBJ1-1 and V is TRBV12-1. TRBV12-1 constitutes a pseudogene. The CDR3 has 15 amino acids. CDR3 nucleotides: TGTGCCAGCAGCTTTCCTTACCGAGTGAACACTGAAGCTTTCTTT. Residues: CASSFPYRVNTEAFF.

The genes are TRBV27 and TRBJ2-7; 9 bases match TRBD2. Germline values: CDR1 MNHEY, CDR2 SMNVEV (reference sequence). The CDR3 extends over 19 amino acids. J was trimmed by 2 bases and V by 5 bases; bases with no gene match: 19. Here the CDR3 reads CASSPLKGASGTRTYEQYF. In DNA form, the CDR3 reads TGTGCCAGCAGTCCTCTAAAAGGGGCTAGCGGGACCAGAACCTACGAGCAGTACTTC.

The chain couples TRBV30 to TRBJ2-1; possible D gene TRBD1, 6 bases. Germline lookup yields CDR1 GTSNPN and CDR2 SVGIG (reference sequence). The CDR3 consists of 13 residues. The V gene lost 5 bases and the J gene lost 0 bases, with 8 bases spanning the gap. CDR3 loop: CAWGRGSYNEQFF. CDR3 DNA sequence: TGTGCCTGGGGCAGGGGCTCCTACAATGAGCAGTTCTTC.